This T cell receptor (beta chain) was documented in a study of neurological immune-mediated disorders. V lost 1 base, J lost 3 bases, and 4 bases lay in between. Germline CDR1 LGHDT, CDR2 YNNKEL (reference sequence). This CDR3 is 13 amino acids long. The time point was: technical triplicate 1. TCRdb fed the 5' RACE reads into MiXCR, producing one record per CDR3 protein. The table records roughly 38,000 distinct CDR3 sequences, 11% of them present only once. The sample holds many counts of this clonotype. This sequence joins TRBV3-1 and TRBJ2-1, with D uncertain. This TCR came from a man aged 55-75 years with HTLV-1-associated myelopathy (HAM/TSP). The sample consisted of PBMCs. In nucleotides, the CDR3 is TGTGCCAGCAGCCAAGGCAGCTACAATGAGCAGTTCTTC. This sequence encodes CASSQGSYNEQFF.